The 28 T cell receptor beta chains reported below all come from one sample, sequenced in a study of regulatory T cells in long-lasting Graves disease. TCR beta libraries were built with iRepertoire HTBI primers and Arm-PCR of CDR3 regions. TCRdb re-derived calls from the multiplex PCR reads in MiXCR, one entry per CDR3 protein. Among about 540,000 distinct CDR3 sequences, 13% were seen once, and the ten largest hold roughly a tenth. Time point indicated: newly diagnosed GD, antithyroid drugs for less than 3 months. PBMCs provided the RNA from which the TCR library was made. This sample was shared with a second study, whose subject was T cells in Graves' hyperthyroidism and ophthalmopathy.

The sequencing here drew on peripheral blood mononuclear cells (PBMCs), taken at new diagnosis, from a patient treated with antithyroid drugs. Receptor source: a man aged 25 to 40 with Graves disease.

In its sample, this clonotype was seen many times. The rearrangement joins TRBV6-5 to TRBJ1-5, with no clear D. The CDR3 totals 16 residues. CDR1 is MNHEY, CDR2 SVGAGI, per germline. V was pared by 2 bases and J by 0 bases, with 11 bases between. CDR3 nucleotide sequence: TGTGCCAGCAGTTACCCCGGCGCATATAGCAATCAGCCCCAGCATTTT. This translates into CASSYPGAYSNQPQHF.

This clonotype occurred many times. The chain couples TRBV15 to TRBJ2-3, with a possible D match to TRBD2 (6 bases). V was shortened by 4 bases and J by 5 bases, with 19 bases between the two germline ends. This CDR3 comprises 16 residues. Germline V gene data show CDR1 as LNHNV and CDR2 as YYDKDF (reference sequence). CDR3 coding DNA: TGTGCCACCAGCATGGGCCGGGAGCCGAATGTAGATACGCAGTATTTT. This gives the protein CATSMGREPNVDTQYF. Drawing the rest from reference TRBV15 and TRBJ2-3, the complete variable domain is DAMVIQNPRYQVTQFGKPVTLSCSQTLNHNVMYWYQQKSSQAPKLLFHYYDKDFNNEADTPDNFQSRRPNTSFCFLDIRSPGLGDTAMYLCATSMGREPNVDTQYFGPGTRLTVL.

Ten or more counts support this clonotype. J is TRBJ2-7 and V is TRBV20-1, with 7 bases matching TRBD1. Germline CDR1 is DFQATT and CDR2 is SNEGSKA (reference sequence). V dropped 3 bases and J dropped 2; count of bases not matched to a gene: 13. The CDR3 has 16 amino acids. CDR3 in DNA: TGCAGTGCTAGTCGAACGGGACAGAGTATTACCTACGAGCAGTACTTC. It codes for CSASRTGQSITYEQYF.

This clonotype has at least ten counts. The chain recombines TRBV20-1 with TRBJ2-1; D uncertain. This CDR3 has 10 amino acids. V gave up 3 bases and J gave up 10 bases, with 7 bases separating them. The germline gives CDR1 DFQATT, CDR2 SNEGSKA (reference sequence). The CDR3 DNA reads as TGCAGTGCTAGGAAAGCGGAGCAGTTCTTC. This sequence encodes CSARKAEQFF.

The chain joins TRBV29-1 to TRBJ2-7; D might be TRBD1 (7 bases). The CDR3 consists of 13 residues. Deletions cut 4 bases from V and 1 base from J, with 11 bases between. CDR1 is SQVTM and CDR2 is ANQGSEA in the germline V gene. The CDR3 nucleotides read TGCAGCGTTGCAGGGGGGCTTTCCTACGAGCAGTACTTC. It yields the protein CSVAGGLSYEQYF.

This clonotype has a count of ten or more. The rearrangement joins TRBV19 to TRBJ1-1; D gene ambiguous. Trimming cost V 7 bases and J 3 bases, with 15 bases left between them. Germline V gene lookup returns CDR1 LNHDA and CDR2 SQIVND (reference sequence). The CDR3 is made up of 14 amino acids. CDR3: CASTFLSLDTEAFF. The CDR3 coding sequence is TGTGCCAGTACATTCCTGAGTTTGGACACTGAAGCTTTCTTT.

This clonotype was counted at least ten times. The gene calls are TRBV15 and TRBJ2-7; D is ambiguous. V was pared by 0 bases and J by 3 bases, with 12 bases between. The germline CDR1 and CDR2 sequences are LNHNV and YYDKDF (reference sequence). This CDR3 is built from 15 residues. CDR3 coding DNA: TGTGCCACCAGCAGAGATCTCTTGCCCTACTACGAGCAGTACTTC. Protein: CATSRDLLPYYEQYF.

J is TRBJ2-1 and V is TRBV29-1; 11 bases line up with TRBD2. The V gene's germline CDR1 is SQVTM and CDR2 ANQGSEA. The junction had 7 bases not matched to a gene; V was cut back by 3 bases and J by 6 bases. The CDR3 has 15 amino acids. CDR3 sequence (DNA): TGCAGCGTTGACCGGAGACTAGCGGGAAGCAATGAGCAGTTCTTC. It specifies CSVDRRLAGSNEQFF.

This clonotype has at least ten counts. The chain is built from TRBV10-3 and TRBJ2-1, with 10 bases aligning to TRBD1. CDR1 is ENHRY, CDR2 SYGVKD, per germline. V trimming: 6 bases; J trimming: 8 bases; junction bases outside the gene matches: 4. The CDR3 is 13 residues long. CDR3 in DNA: TGTGCCATCAGCTGGGACAGGGGCGATGAGCAGTTCTTC. This codes for CAISWDRGDEQFF.

Ten or more counts support this clonotype. The rearrangement uses TRBV12-3 or TRBV12-4 and TRBJ2-1, with 8 bases fitting TRBD2. CDR3 length: 15 residues. V lost 3 bases and J lost 4; bases outside the gene matches: 5. The chain's CDR3 is CASSFERELYNEQFF. The CDR3 DNA reads TGTGCCAGCAGTTTTGAGCGGGAGCTTTACAATGAGCAGTTCTTC.

In this sample, this clonotype turned up many times. The J gene is TRBJ2-7, the V gene TRBV10-3; D might be TRBD1 (6 bases). The CDR3 loop spans 15 amino acids. V was clipped by 3 bases and J by 0 bases, with 12 bases between them. Per the germline V gene, CDR1 is ENHRY and CDR2 is SYGVKD. Here the CDR3 reads CAISDLGGTSYEQYF. CDR3 in DNA: TGTGCCATCAGTGACTTAGGGGGAACCTCCTACGAGCAGTACTTC.

This clonotype was picked up many times. The rearrangement uses TRBV27 and TRBJ2-1; 7 bases fit TRBD2. After removal of 5 bases from V and 2 bases from J, the junction contained 9 bases not matched to a gene. The germline CDR1 and CDR2 sequences are MNHEY and SMNVEV (reference sequence). The CDR3 contains 16 residues. In DNA, the CDR3 is TGTGCCAGCAGTACCGTACTAGCGCCCCCCTACAATGAGCAGTTCTTC. It is translated as CASSTVLAPPYNEQFF.

V is TRBV4-1 and J is TRBJ2-2; D gene unclear. Germline loops: CDR1 MGHRA, CDR2 YSYEKL. V shed 2 bases and J shed 4 bases, with 8 bases lying between them. This CDR3 spans 14 amino acids. In DNA, the CDR3 is TGCGCCAGCAGCCAACCGGAGAGCACCGGGGAGCTGTTTTTT. This translates into CASSQPESTGELFF.

About this clonotype itself: A much larger clone lies a single base off, so this may be a read error. The chain carries TRBV10-3 and TRBJ2-7, with D unclear. The CDR3 loop spans 15 amino acids. Germline V gene data show CDR1 as ENHRY and CDR2 as SYGVKD. For the CDR3, the DNA is TGTGCCGTCAGTGAGTCTATTGTCGGTACGTGGGGGCAGTACTTC. This translates into CAVSESIVGTWGQYF.

Notes on this clonotype: A much larger clone differs by one base, so this may be a read error. The V gene is TRBV7-9, the J gene TRBJ1-5; TRBD1 aligns across 7 bases. The germline V gene has CDR1 SEHNR and CDR2 FQNEAQ (reference sequence). With 2 bases clipped from V and 11 bases from J, the junction kept 12 bases outside the gene matches. This CDR3 has 15 amino acids. For the CDR3, the DNA is TGTGCCAGCAGCTTACAAGGACAGGATACTCCGACCCAGCATTTT. It is translated as CASSLQGQDTPTQHF.

This clonotype was found many times. The V call is TRBV20-1, the J call TRBJ1-5; unclear D gene. CDR3 length: 16 residues. The germline CDR1 and CDR2 sequences are DFQATT and SNEGSKA (reference sequence). Trimming removed 0 bases from V and 2 bases from J, with 14 bases in between. The CDR3 nucleotides read TGCAGTGCTAGAGATGTCCGACTCCGTGGCAATCAGCCCCAGCATTTT. It is translated as CSARDVRLRGNQPQHF.

This clonotype was found many times. The chain carries TRBV28 and TRBJ1-1; the D gene is possibly TRBD1 (6 bases). Germline values: CDR1 MDHEN, CDR2 SYDVKM. The V gene lost 2 bases and the J gene lost 6 bases, with 10 bases spanning the gap. This CDR3 is built from 13 residues. CDR3 DNA: TGTGCCAGCAGTTTAACGGGGGGCTCTGAAGCTTTCTTT. Residues: CASSLTGGSEAFF.

The chain employs TRBV7-9 and TRBJ2-7; 9 positions match TRBD1. V was clipped by 5 bases and J by 5 bases; unmatched bases: 19. There are 18 residues in the CDR3. Germline-derived CDR1 and CDR2 are SEHNR and FQNEAQ (reference sequence). The CDR3 DNA reads as TGTGCCAGCAGCGACCGGAATGTCTTTTACAGGGGGCGAGACGAGCAGTACTTC. It codes for CASSDRNVFYRGRDEQYF.

The chain couples TRBV7-9 to TRBJ2-1; 9 positions match TRBD2. CDR3 length: 14 residues. Germline V CDR1 and CDR2: SEHNR, FQNEAQ (reference sequence). The V gene end was trimmed by 5 bases and the J gene end by 6 bases; junction bases not matched to a gene: 5. The CDR3 nucleotides read TGTGCCAGCAGCCATAGCGGGAGCGGCAATGAGCAGTTCTTC. It is translated as CASSHSGSGNEQFF.

This clonotype was counted ten times or more. This sequence joins TRBV12-3 or TRBV12-4 and TRBJ2-4, with D maybe TRBD2 (5 bases). The V gene lost 4 bases and the J gene lost 0 bases, with 10 bases spanning the gap. The CDR3 loop spans 15 amino acids. The CDR3 DNA is TGTGCCAGCAGTTCGAGGGTTATAGCCAAAAACATTCAGTACTTC. Its protein is CASSSRVIAKNIQYF.

This clonotype occurred many times. The rearrangement joins TRBV20-1 to TRBJ2-1; possibly TRBD2 for D (5 bases). The germline V gene encodes CDR1 DFQATT and CDR2 SNEGSKA (reference sequence). The CDR3 extends over 14 amino acids. Trimming took off 6 bases at V and 8 bases at J, with 20 bases between the two ends. This CDR3 is CSAGPVLLVDEQFF. As DNA, the CDR3 is TGCAGTGCGGGCCCTGTGCTACTAGTCGATGAGCAGTTCTTC.

This clonotype has ten or more counts. The rearrangement links TRBV7-2 to TRBJ2-1; D is ambiguous. Germline assignment: CDR1 SGHTA and CDR2 FQGNSA. This CDR3 region has 16 residues. Deletions cut 2 bases from V and 9 bases from J, with 20 bases between. In DNA form, the CDR3 reads TGTGCCAGCAGCTTATTGGCGGATGCCCTTTTCGTTGAGCAGTTCTTC. The encoded protein is CASSLLADALFVEQFF.

This clonotype was seen more than once but under ten times. The chain uses TRBV28 and TRBJ2-1; D gene ambiguous. V lost 7 bases, J lost 7 bases, and 8 bases lay in between. CDR3 length equals 11 residues. Germline values: CDR1 MDHEN, CDR2 SYDVKM. The CDR3 bases are TGTGCCAGCAACGACGAGAATGAGCAGTTCTTC. It is translated as CASNDENEQFF.

In this sample, this clonotype turned up many times. The chain links TRBV18 to TRBJ2-2, with a weak D call TRBD2 (5 bases). Germline V gene lookup returns CDR1 KGHSH and CDR2 LQKENI. The V end was cut by 3 bases, the J end by 2 bases, with 10 bases between. The CDR3 is 15 amino acids. The CDR3 DNA follows: TGTGCCAGCTCACCTCCAACTAGAAACACCGGGGAGCTGTTTTTT. Encoded protein: CASSPPTRNTGELFF.

This clonotype was counted at least ten times. The chain employs TRBV6-1 and TRBJ2-1, with 10 positions matching TRBD2. The germline V gene has CDR1 MNHNS and CDR2 SASEGT. The CDR3 has 15 residues. Trimming took 2 bases from V and 5 from J; bases not matched to a gene: 3. The CDR3 region has the DNA TGTGCCAGCAGTGAACAACTAGCGGGAAACAATGAGCAGTTCTTC. Amino acids: CASSEQLAGNNEQFF.

This clonotype has a count of ten or more. The CDR3 loop is CSARAGLNTGELFF. DNA of the CDR3: TGCAGTGCTAGAGCAGGGTTGAACACCGGGGAGCTGTTTTTT. This chain uses TRBV20-1 with TRBJ2-2; D is possibly TRBD1 (5 bases). V was clipped by 1 base and J by 1 base, with 7 bases between them. The CDR3 is made up of 14 amino acids. Germline CDR1 is DFQATT and CDR2 is SNEGSKA (reference sequence).

This clonotype has ten or more counts. The genes are TRBV6-5 and TRBJ1-1; D uncertain. Germline loops: CDR1 MNHEY, CDR2 SVGAGI. There are 12 residues in the CDR3. The germline V and J ends were trimmed by 0 bases and 7 bases, with 6 bases remaining between them. The CDR3: CASSYSYGEAFF. The CDR3, as DNA: TGTGCCAGCAGTTACTCTTATGGTGAAGCTTTCTTT.

This clonotype appeared a few times. The chain uses TRBV19 and TRBJ1-5; D unresolved. Germline lookup yields CDR1 LNHDA and CDR2 SQIVND (reference sequence). V was clipped by 6 bases and J by 3 bases, with 9 bases between them. The CDR3 consists of 13 residues. As DNA, the CDR3 is TGTGCCAGTAGGCTCAAGACCAATCAGCCCCAGCATTTT. Its protein is CASRLKTNQPQHF.